This entry features one T cell receptor (beta chain) sequence. Its target is not known. The sample comes from a study of OX40 agonist ivuxolimab in advanced cancers. In the study overall: Patients were treated with intravenous ivuxolimab, dosed at 0.01 to 10 mg/kg and infused every 2 weeks. Findings of the study overall: In CD8+ T cells, expanded clones were on average more numerous than in CD4+.

Generated by immunoSEQ multiplex PCR, the TCRdb table keeps only in-frame clones and is missing some. Of around 92,000 clones in the sample, 94% were seen once. V lost 0 bases and J 4 bases, leaving 15 bases between the germline ends. Germline V gene data show CDR1 as SGHVS and CDR2 as FNYEAQ. The CDR3 consists of 17 residues. The chain combines TRBV7-6 with TRBJ1-4; D is possibly TRBD1 (5 bases). The sequence came from an adult with an advanced solid tumor such as melanoma, head and neck, liver or kidney cancer. The sample was CD4+ or CD8+ T cells sorted from blood, taken in a trial of the OX40 agonist ivuxolimab. CDR3 DNA: TGTGCCAGCAGCTTAGCGCCTTTCGGAGGGGTTAATGAAAAACTGTTTTTT. Translating gives CASSLAPFGGVNEKLFF.